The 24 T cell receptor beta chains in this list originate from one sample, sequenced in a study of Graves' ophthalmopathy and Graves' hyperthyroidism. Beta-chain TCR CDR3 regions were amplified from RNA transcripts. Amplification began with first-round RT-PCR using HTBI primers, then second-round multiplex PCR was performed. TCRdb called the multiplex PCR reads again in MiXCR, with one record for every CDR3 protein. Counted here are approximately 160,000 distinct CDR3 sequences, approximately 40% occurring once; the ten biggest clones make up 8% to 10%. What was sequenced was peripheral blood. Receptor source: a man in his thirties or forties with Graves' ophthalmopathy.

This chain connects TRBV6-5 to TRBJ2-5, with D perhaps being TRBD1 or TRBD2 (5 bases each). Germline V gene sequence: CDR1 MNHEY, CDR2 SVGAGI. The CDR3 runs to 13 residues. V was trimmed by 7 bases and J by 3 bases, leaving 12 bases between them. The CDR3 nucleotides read TGTGCCAGCATCACCCGAGGGGAAGAGACCCAGTACTTC. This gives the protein CASITRGEETQYF.

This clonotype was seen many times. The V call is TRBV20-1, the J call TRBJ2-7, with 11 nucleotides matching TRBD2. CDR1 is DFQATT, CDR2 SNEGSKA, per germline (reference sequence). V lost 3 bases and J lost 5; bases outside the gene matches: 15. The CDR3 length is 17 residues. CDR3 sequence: CSARADRISGRENEQYF. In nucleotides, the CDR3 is TGCAGTGCTAGGGCAGATCGAATTAGCGGGAGGGAGAACGAGCAGTACTTC.

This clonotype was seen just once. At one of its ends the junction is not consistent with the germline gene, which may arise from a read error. The CDR3 bases are TGTGCCGGCAGCCATGGCAGGACCTATGGCTACACCTTC. Amino acid sequence: CAGSHGRTYGYTF. The rearrangement uses TRBV12-3 or TRBV12-4 and TRBJ1-2; D is unresolved. CDR3 length: 13 residues.

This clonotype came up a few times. CDR3 in amino acids: CASSLGPGNTEAFF. The CDR3 DNA reads as TGTGCCAGCAGTTTGGGTCCGGGGAACACTGAAGCTTTCTTT. The chain joins TRBV28 to TRBJ1-1, with D unresolved. The CDR3 spans 14 residues. Trimming took 3 bases from V and 1 from J, leaving 9 bases between them. Per germline, CDR1 MDHEN and CDR2 SYDVKM.

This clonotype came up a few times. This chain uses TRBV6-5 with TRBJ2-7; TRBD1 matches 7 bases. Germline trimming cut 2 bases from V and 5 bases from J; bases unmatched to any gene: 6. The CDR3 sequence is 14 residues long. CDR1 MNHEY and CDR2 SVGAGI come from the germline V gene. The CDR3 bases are TGTGCCAGCAGTTACAGGGGGCCGAAAGACGAGCAGTACTTC. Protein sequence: CASSYRGPKDEQYF.

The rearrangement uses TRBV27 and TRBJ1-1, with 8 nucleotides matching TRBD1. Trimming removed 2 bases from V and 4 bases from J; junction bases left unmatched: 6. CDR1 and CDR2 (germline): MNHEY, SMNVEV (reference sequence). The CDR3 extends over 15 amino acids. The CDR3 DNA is TGTGCCAGCAGTTTACAGGGGGCGCGTGTCACTGAAGCTTTCTTT. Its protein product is CASSLQGARVTEAFF.

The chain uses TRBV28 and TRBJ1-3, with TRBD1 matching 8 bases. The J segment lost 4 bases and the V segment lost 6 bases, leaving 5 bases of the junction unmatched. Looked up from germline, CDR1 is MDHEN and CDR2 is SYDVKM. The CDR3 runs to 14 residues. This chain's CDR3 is CASSWTGLGNTIYF. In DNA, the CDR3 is TGTGCCAGCAGCTGGACAGGGCTCGGAAACACCATATATTTT.

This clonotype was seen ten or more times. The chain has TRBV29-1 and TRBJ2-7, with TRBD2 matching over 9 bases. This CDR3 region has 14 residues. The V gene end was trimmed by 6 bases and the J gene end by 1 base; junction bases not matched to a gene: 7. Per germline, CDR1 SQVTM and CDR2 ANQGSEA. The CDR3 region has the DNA TGCAGCGTCTCCGGGACTAGCTCGTCCTACGAGCAGTACTTC. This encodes CSVSGTSSSYEQYF.

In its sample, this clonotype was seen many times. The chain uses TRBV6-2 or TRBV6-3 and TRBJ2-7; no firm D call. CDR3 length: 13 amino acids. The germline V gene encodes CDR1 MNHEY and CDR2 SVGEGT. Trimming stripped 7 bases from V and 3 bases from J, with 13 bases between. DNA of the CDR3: TGTGCCAGCAACAAGGATGGTAACTACGAGCAGTACTTC. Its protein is CASNKDGNYEQYF.

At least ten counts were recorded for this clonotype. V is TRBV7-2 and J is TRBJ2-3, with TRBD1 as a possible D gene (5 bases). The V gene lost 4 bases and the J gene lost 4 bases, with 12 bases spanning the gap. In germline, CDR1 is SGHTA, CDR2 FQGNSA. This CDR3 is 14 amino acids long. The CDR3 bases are TGTGCCAGCAGCTCAAGGGGTACGGCAGATACGCAGTATTTT. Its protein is CASSSRGTADTQYF.

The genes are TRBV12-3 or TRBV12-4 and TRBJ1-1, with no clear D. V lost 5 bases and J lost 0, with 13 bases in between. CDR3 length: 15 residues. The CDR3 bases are TGTGCCAGCAGTGCCCCGACACTCATGAACACTGAAGCTTTCTTT. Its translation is CASSAPTLMNTEAFF.

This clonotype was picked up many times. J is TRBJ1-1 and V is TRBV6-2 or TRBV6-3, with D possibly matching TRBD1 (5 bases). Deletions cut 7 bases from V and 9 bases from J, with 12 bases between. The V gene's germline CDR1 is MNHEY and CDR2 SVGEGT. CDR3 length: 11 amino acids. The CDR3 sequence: CASTQEGQAFF. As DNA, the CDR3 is TGTGCCAGCACCCAGGAGGGGCAAGCTTTCTTT.

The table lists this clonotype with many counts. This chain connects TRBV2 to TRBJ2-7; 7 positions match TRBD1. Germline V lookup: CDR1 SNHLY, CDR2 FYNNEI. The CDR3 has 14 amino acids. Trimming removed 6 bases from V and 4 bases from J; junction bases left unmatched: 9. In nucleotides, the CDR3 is TGTGCCAGCAGAGATATCAGGGGGTCTTACGAGCAGTACTTC. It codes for CASRDIRGSYEQYF. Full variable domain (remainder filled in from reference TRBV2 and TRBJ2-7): EPEVTQTPSHQVTQMGQEVILRCVPISNHLYFYWYRQILGQKVEFLVSFYNNEISEKSEIFDDQFSVERPDGSNFTLKIRSTKLEDSAMYFCASRDIRGSYEQYFGPGTRLTVT.

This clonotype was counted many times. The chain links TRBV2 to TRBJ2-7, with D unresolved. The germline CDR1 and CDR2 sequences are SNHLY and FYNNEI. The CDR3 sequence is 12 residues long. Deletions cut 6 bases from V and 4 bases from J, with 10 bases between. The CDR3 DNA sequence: TGTGCCAGCAGCCTAACAGAATACGAGCAGTACTTC. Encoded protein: CASSLTEYEQYF.

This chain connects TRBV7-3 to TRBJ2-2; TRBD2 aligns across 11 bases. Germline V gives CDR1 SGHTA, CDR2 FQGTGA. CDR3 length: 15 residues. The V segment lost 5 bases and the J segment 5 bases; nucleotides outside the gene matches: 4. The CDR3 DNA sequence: TGTGCCAGCAGCCCGACTAGCGGGATTACCGGGGAGCTGTTTTTT. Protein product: CASSPTSGITGELFF. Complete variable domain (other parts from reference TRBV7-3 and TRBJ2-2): GAGVSQTPSNKVTEKGKYVELRCDPISGHTALYWYRQSLGQGPEFLIYFQGTGAADDSGLPNDRFFAVRPEGSVSTLKIQRTERGDSAVYLCASSPTSGITGELFFGEGSRLTVL.

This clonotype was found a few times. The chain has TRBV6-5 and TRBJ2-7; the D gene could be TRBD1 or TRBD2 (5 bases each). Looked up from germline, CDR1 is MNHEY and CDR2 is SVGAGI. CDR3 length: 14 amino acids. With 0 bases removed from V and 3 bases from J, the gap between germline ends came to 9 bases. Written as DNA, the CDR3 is TGTGCCAGCAGTTACTCGGGGGACCACTACGAGCAGTACTTC. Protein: CASSYSGDHYEQYF.

The CDR3 is CASSVGGVSYEQYF. The CDR3 nucleotides read TGTGCCAGCAGCGTAGGCGGGGTATCCTACGAGCAGTACTTC. V is TRBV6-7 and J is TRBJ2-7, with D possibly TRBD2 on 6 matching bases. TRBV6-7 is given ORF status, its function remaining uncertain. This CDR3 is built from 14 residues. The ends were cut back, 6 bases at V and 1 base at J, with 13 bases in the middle.

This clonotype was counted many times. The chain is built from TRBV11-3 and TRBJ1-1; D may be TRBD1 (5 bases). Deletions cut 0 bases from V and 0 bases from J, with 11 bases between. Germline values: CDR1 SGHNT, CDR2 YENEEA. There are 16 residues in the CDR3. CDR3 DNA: TGTGCCAGCAGCTTAGAGGCCGGGGCTATGAACACTGAAGCTTTCTTT. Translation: CASSLEAGAMNTEAFF.

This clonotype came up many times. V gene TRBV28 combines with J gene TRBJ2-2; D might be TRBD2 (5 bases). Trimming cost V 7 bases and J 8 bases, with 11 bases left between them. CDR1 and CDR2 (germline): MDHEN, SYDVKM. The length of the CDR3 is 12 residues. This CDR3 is CASTRRSGELFF. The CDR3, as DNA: TGTGCCAGCACCAGGAGGTCGGGGGAGCTGTTTTTT.

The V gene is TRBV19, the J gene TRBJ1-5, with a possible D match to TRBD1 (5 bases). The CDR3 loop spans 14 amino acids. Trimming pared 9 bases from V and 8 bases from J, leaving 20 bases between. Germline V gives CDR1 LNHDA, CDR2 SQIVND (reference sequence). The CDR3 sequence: CASRKGSRWEPQHF. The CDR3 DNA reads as TGTGCCAGCCGTAAGGGGTCTCGCTGGGAGCCCCAGCATTTT. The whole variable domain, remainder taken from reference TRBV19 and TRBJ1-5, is DGGITQSPKYLFRKEGQNVTLSCEQNLNHDAMYWYRQDPGQGLRLIYYSQIVNDFQKGDIAEGYSVSREKKESFPLTVTSAQKNPTAFYLCASRKGSRWEPQHFGDGTRLSIL.

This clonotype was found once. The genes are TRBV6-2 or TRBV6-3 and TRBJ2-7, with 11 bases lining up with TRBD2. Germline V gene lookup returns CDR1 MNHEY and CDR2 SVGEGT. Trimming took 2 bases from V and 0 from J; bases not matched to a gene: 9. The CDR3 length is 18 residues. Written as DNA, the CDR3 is TGTGCCAGCAGTTACCCGCTTAAACTAGCGGGGGCCTCCTACGAGCAGTACTTC. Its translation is CASSYPLKLAGASYEQYF.

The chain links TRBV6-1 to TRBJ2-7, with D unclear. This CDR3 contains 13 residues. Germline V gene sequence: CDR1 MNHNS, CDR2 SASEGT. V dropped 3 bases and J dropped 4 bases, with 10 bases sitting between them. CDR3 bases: TGTGCCAGCAGTGATTGGATTGATTACGAGCAGTACTTC. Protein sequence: CASSDWIDYEQYF.

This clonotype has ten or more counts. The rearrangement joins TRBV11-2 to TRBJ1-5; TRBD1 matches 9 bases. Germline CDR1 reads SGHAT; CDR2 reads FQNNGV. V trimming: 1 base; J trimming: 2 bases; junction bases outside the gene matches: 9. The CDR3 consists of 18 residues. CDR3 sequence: CASSLGVRDRVGNQPQHF. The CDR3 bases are TGTGCCAGCAGCTTAGGGGTCCGGGACAGGGTCGGCAATCAGCCCCAGCATTTT.

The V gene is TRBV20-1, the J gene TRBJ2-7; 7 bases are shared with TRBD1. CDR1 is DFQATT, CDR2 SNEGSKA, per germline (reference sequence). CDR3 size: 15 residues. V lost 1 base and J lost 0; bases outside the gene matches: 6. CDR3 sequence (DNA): TGCAGTGCTAGAGGCGACAGGGAAGGCTCCTACGAGCAGTACTTC. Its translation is CSARGDREGSYEQYF.